This TCR beta chain was retrieved from a study of cytomegalovirus exposure and HLA in healthy donors. About the study: Earlier, 150 million to 200 million T cells were analyzed, and 117 million unique TCR beta sequences were found among them. Study observations and caveats: Specific recognition of CMV antigens was confirmed in vitro for a few chains (all CMV-associated). The authors later found TCR association rates varying by HLA locus, with DRB1 most and HLA-C fewest.

PCR used 60 Vbeta primers and 13 Jbeta primers. Clones were sequenced by immunoSEQ multiplex PCR, and TCRdb holds only the in-frame ones, with some missing. The repertoire holds approximately 110,000 clones, roughly four fifths seen once, with about 2% in the top ten. Points on this clone: Its target is not known.

What was sequenced was PBMCs. This receptor was taken from a man aged 45-60 years in good health and CMV-seronegative.

The CDR3 sequence is CASSTTRHRGQAGNTIYF. The CDR3 bases are TGTGCCAGTAGTACGACCCGGCACAGGGGGCAAGCTGGAAACACCATATATTTT. V gene TRBV19 combines with J gene TRBJ1-3, with 9 bases matching TRBD1. The junction had 12 bases not matched to a gene; V was cut back by 4 bases and J by 2 bases. Germline CDR1 LNHDA, CDR2 SQIVND (reference sequence). The CDR3 consists of 18 residues.